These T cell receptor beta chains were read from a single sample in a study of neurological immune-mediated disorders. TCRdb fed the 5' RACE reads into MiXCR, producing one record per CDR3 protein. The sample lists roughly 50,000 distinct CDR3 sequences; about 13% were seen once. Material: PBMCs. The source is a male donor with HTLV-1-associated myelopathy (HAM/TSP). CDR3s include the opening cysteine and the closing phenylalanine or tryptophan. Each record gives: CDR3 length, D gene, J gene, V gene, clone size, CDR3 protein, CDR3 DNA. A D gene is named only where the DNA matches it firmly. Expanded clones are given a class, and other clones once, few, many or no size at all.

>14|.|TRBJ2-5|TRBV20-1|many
CSARDIKGFETQYF
TGCAGTGCTAGAGATATTAAGGGGTTTGAGACCCAGTACTTC
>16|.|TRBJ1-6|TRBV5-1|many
CASSPIPGQGNSPLHF
TGCGCCAGCAGCCCCATACCGGGTCAGGGAAATTCACCCCTCCACTTT
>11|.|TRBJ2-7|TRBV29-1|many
CSFTGPYEQYF
TGCAGCTTCACAGGGCCCTACGAGCAGTACTTC
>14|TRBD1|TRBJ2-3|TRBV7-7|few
CASSLQGAEDTQYF
TGTGCCAGCAGCTTACAGGGGGCGGAAGATACGCAGTATTTT
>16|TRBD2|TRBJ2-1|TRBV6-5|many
CASSYSGGGYHNEQFF
TGTGCCAGCAGTTACTCGGGCGGGGGGTACCACAATGAGCAGTTCTTC
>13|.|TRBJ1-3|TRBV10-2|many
CASSEPIGNTIYF
TGCGCCAGCAGTGAGCCCATAGGAAACACCATATATTTT
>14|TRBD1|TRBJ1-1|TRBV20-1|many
CSARGRTGNTEAFF
TGCAGTGCTAGAGGACGGACAGGGAACACTGAAGCTTTCTTT
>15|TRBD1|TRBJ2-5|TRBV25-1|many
CASTNRGAGQETQYF
TGTGCCAGCACCAACAGGGGCGCGGGCCAAGAGACCCAGTACTTC
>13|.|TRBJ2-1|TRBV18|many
CASSPPGASEQFF
TGTGCCAGCTCACCACCTGGGGCGAGTGAGCAGTTCTTC
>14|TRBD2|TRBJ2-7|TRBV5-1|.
CASSSGLAGYEQYF
TGCGCCAGCAGCTCCGGACTAGCGGGCTACGAGCAGTACTTC
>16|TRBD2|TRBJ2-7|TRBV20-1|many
CSARSRPSGGAGEQYF
TGCAGTGCTAGATCCCGTCCTAGCGGGGGGGCTGGCGAGCAGTACTTC
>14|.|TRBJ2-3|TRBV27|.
CASTITAGLDTQYF
TGTGCCAGCACCATCACGGCGGGACTGGATACGCAGTATTTT
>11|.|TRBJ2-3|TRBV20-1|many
CSARDSVAQYF
TGCAGTGCTAGAGACAGCGTGGCGCAGTATTTT
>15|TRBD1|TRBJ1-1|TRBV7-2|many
CASSLRTGGRTEAFF
TGTGCCAGCAGCCTTAGGACAGGGGGCCGCACTGAAGCTTTCTTT
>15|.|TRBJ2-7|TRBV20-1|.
CSASRGTKLTYEQYF
TGCAGTGCTAGTCGAGGGACAAAACTTACCTACGAGCAGTACTTC
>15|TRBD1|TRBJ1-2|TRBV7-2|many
CASSLVGGTGDGYTF
TGTGCCAGCAGCTTAGTAGGTGGGACAGGGGATGGCTACACCTTC
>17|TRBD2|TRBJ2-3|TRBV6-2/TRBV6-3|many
CASSYERGGPVSDTQYF
TGTGCCAGCAGTTATGAGCGGGGGGGCCCGGTGTCAGATACGCAGTATTTT
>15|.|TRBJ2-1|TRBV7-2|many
CASSQGNGVYNEQFF
TGTGCCAGCAGCCAGGGGAATGGGGTTTACAATGAGCAGTTCTTC
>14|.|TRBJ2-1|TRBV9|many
CASSIQTLGDEQFF
TGTGCCAGCAGTATCCAGACCCTAGGGGATGAGCAGTTCTTC
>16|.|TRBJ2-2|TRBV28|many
CASSFRGRTNTGELFF
TGTGCCAGCAGTTTTAGGGGACGGACTAACACCGGGGAGCTGTTTTTT
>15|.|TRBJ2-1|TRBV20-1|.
CSAREVVLSYNEQFF
TGCAGTGCCAGAGAGGTTGTTCTCTCCTACAATGAGCAGTTCTTC
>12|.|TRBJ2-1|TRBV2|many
CASSPDGDEQFF
TGTGCCAGCAGCCCAGACGGGGATGAGCAGTTCTTC
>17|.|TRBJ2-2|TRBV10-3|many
CAISETTGNPNTGELFF
TGTGCCATCAGTGAGACTACAGGGAACCCGAACACCGGGGAGCTGTTTTTT
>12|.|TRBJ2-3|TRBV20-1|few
CSATDYEDTQYF
TGCAGTGCTACCGACTATGAGGATACGCAGTATTTT
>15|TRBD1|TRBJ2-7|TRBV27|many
CASSLERDRVGEQYF
TGTGCCAGCAGTTTAGAACGGGACAGGGTAGGGGAGCAGTACTTC
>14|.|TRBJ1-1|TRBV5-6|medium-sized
CASSLVNTNTEAFF
TGTGCCAGCAGCTTGGTCAACACGAACACTGAAGCTTTCTTT
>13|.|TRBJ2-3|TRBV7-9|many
CASSLSGLDTQYF
TGTGCCAGCAGCTTATCCGGACTAGATACGCAGTATTTT
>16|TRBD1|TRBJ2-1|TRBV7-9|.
CASRSTGIGGYNEQFF
TGTGCCAGCAGATCGACAGGGATCGGTGGCTACAATGAGCAGTTCTTC
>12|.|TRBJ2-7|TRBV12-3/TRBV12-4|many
CASSFNTYEQYF
TGTGCCAGCAGTTTTAATACCTACGAGCAGTACTTC
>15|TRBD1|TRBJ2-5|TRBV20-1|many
CSAKQGLGLIETQYF
TGCAGTGCAAAACAGGGGCTAGGTTTGATTGAGACCCAGTACTTC
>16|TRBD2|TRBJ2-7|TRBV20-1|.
CSARPSGGVDRYEQYF
TGCAGTGCTAGACCTTCCGGGGGGGTCGACCGCTACGAGCAGTACTTC
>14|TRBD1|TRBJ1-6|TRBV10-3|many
CAAANRDRGSPLHF
TGTGCCGCCGCAAACCGGGACAGGGGTTCACCCCTCCACTTT
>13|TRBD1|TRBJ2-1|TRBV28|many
CASSPTDRAEQFF
TGTGCCAGCAGTCCTACCGACAGGGCAGAGCAGTTCTTC
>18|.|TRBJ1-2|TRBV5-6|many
CASSYASAVWDGHYGYTF
TGTGCCAGCAGCTACGCATCAGCGGTATGGGACGGTCACTATGGCTACACCTTC
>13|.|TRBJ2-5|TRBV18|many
CASSPGNQETQYF
TGTGCCAGCTCACCAGGGAACCAAGAGACCCAGTACTTC
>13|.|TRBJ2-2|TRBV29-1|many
CSVDKASTGELFF
TGCAGCGTTGATAAGGCGAGCACCGGGGAGCTGTTTTTT
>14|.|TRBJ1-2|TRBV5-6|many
CASSLGQTGGGYTF
TGTGCCAGCAGCTTGGGGCAGACTGGCGGGGGCTACACCTTC
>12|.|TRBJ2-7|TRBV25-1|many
CAKQEVGEEQYF
TGTGCCAAGCAGGAAGTCGGGGAAGAGCAGTACTTC
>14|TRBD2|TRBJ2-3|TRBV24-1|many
CATSERGGADTQYF
TGTGCCACCAGTGAACGGGGGGGAGCAGATACGCAGTATTTT
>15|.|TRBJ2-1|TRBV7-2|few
CASSLGGGPYNEQFF
TGTGCCAGCAGCTTAGGTGGCGGACCCTACAATGAGCAGTTCTTC
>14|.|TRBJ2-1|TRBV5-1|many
CASSLARESLEQFF
TGCGCCAGCAGCTTGGCCCGAGAATCCCTGGAGCAGTTCTTC
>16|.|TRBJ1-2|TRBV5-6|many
CASSFPGGVKGEGYTF
TGTGCCAGCAGCTTCCCGGGGGGCGTGAAGGGCGAAGGCTACACCTTC
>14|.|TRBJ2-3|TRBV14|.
CASSQSLTTDTQYF
TGTGCCAGCAGCCAAAGCCTTACCACAGATACGCAGTATTTT
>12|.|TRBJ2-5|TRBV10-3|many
CASGQLQETQYF
TGTGCCTCAGGGCAGCTCCAAGAGACCCAGTACTTC
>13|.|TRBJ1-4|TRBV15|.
CATNRPPWEKLFF
TGTGCCACCAACAGACCCCCCTGGGAAAAACTGTTTTTT